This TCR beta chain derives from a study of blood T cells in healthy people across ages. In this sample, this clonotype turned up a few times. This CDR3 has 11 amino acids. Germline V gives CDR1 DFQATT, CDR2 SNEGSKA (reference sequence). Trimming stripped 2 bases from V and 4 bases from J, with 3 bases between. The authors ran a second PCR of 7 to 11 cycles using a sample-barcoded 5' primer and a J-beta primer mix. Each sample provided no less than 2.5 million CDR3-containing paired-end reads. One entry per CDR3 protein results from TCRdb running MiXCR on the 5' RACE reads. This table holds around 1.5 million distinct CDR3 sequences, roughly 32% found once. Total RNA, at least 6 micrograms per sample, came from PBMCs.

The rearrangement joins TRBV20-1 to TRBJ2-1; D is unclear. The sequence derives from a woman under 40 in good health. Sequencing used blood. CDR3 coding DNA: TGCAGTGCTAGACAGTACAATGAGCAGTTCTTC. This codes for CSARQYNEQFF.